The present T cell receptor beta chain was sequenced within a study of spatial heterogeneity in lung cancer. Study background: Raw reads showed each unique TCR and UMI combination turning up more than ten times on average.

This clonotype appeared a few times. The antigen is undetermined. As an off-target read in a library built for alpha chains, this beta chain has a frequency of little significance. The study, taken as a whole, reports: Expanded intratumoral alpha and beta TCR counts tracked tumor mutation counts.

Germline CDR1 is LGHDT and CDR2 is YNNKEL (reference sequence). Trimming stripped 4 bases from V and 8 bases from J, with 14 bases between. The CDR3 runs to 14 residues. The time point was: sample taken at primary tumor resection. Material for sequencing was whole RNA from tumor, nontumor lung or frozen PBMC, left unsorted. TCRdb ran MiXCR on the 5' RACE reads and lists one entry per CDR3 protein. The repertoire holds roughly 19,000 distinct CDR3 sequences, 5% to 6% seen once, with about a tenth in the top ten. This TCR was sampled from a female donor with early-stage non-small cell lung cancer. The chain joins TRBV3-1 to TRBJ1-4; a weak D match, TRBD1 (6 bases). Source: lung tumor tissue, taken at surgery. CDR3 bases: TGTGCCAGCAGCCGAAACAGGGTTGAGGAAAAACTGTTTTTT. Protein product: CASSRNRVEEKLFF.